A single TCR beta chain is shown here with its context. The antigen remains unidentified. The data stem from a study of vaccination and CD4 T cells after COVID-19. Across the study: Comprising six males and four females, the convalescent participants counted two Hispanic individuals among them.

Treatment denoted: approximately 10-day PBMC culture with coronavirus spike peptide pools or control peptides (ViraFEST assay). From the unexposed donor, CD4+ T cells were collected ahead of the COVID-19 pandemic (2011-2018). ViraFEST sequenced TCRs after peptide-pool expansion of antigen-specific T cells. From unexposed donors, CD4+ T cells were probed, cells permitting, with SARS-CoV-2 S/N and four cold-coronavirus spikes. CD4+ T cells that had been cultured provided DNA sequenced with the Oncomine TCR Beta short-read assay. The genomic DNA was obtained from cultured CD4+ T cells by extraction with the QIAamp micro DNA kit. Via MiXCR, TCRdb re-called the PCR reads, giving one row per CDR3 protein. Here the sample spans fewer than 7,500 distinct CDR3 sequences, roughly a third being singletons. The receptor was isolated from a human donor in good health. Sequenced sample: CD4+ T cells from blood, cultured in vitro.

This chain's CDR3 is CSAPTGRTTDTQYF. Written as DNA, the CDR3 is TGCAGTGCCCCGACAGGGAGGACCACAGATACGCAGTATTTT. The chain uses TRBV20-1 and TRBJ2-3; D perhaps matches TRBD1 (7 bases). Germline V gene sequence: CDR1 DFQATT, CDR2 SNEGSKA (reference sequence). The CDR3 is 14 amino acids. Trimming left V 6 bases short and J 2 bases short, with 15 bases between.